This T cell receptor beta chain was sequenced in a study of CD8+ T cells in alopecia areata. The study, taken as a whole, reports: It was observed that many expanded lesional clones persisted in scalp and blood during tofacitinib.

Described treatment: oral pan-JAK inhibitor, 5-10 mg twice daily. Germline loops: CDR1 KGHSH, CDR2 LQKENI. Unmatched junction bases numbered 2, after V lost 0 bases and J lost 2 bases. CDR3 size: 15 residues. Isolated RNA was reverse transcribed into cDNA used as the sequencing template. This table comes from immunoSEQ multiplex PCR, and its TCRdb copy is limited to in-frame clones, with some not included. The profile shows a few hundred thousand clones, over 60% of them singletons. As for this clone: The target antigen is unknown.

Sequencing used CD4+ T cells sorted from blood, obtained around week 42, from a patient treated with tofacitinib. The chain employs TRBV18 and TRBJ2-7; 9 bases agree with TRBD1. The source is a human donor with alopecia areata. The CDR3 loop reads CASSPPGTGTYEQYF. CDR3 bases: TGTGCCAGCTCACCACCCGGGACAGGGACCTACGAGCAGTACTTC.